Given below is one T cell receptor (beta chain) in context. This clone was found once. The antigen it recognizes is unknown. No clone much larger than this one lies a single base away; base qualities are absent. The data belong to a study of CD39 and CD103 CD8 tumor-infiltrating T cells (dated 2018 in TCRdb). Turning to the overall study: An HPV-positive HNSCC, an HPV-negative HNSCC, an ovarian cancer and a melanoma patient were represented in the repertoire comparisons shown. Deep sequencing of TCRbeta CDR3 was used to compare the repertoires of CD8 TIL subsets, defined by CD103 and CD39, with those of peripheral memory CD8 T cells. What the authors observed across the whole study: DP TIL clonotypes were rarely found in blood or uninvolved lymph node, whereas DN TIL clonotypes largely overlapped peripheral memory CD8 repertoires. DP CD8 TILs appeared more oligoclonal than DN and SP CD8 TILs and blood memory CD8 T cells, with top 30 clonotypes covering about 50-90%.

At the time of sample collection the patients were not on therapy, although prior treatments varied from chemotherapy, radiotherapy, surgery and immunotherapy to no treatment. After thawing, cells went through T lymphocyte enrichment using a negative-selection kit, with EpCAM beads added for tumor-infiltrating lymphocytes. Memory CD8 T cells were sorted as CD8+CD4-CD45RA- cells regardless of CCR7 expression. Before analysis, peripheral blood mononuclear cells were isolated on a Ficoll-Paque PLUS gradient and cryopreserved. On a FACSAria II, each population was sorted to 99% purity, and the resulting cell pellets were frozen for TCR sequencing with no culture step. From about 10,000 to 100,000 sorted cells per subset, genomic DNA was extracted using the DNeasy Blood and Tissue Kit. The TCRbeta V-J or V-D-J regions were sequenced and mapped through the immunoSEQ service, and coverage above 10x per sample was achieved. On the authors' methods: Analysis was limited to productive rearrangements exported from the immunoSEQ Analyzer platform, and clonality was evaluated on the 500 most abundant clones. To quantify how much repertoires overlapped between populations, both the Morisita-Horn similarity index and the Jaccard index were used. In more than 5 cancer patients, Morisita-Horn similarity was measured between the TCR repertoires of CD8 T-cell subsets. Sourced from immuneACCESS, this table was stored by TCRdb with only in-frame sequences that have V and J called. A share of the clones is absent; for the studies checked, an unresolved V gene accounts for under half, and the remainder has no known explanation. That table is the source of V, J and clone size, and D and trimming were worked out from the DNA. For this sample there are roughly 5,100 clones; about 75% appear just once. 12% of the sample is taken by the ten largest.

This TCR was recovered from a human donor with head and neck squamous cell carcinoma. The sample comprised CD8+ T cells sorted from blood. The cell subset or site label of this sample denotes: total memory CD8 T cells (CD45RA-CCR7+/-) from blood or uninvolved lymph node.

The CDR3 region reads CASSPPLGGRGYEQYF. The nucleotide sequence is TGTGCCAGCAGCCCACCTTTGGGGGGGCGGGGCTACGAGCAGTACTTC. The chain is assembled from TRBV7-8 and TRBJ2-7, with TRBD2 perhaps the D gene, on 7 matching bases. The germline V gene gives CDR1 as SGHVS and CDR2 as FQNEAQ. Relative to germline, V is 5 bases shorter and J is 3 bases shorter, with 20 bases between their ends. Spanning cysteine to phenylalanine, the CDR3 consists of 16 amino acids. Kept here is only the CDR3 DNA, which spans 48 bases and is read in frame from base 1. The variable domain in full, with residues beyond the CDR3 obtained from the reference TRBV7-8 and TRBJ2-7 genes, is GAGVSQSPRYKVAKRGQDVALRCDPISGHVSLFWYQQALGQGPEFLTYFQNEAQLDKSGLPSDRFFAERPEGSVSTLKIQRTQQEDSAVYLCASSPPLGGRGYEQYFGPGTRLTVT.